This TCR beta chain was sequenced in a study of tumor and adjacent non-tumor tissue in lung cancer (dated by TCRdb to about 2018). For context, the study as a whole: Of the cohort, 12 patients had adenocarcinoma, 2 had squamous cell carcinoma and 1 had small cell lung cancer. The roughly 15 enrolled patients, of whom some 10 were men and 5 were women, were aged roughly 30 to 76 years and were diagnosed with TNM stage I to III disease. A total of around 130,000,000 productive TCRbeta reads were generated by sequencing, corresponding to an average of about 4.2 million reads per sample. The study compared bulk TCRbeta repertoires from lung tumor tissue and matched distant non-tumor lung tissue of some 16 lung cancer patients. TCRbeta CDR3 sequencing was performed on thirty paired specimens, with one tumor sample and one normal lung sample collected per patient.

Bulk unsorted tissue served as the source for RNA extraction, and RNA quality was assessed using a NanoDrop ND-1000 and an Agilent 2100. All donors had newly diagnosed lung cancer, had not received prior chemotherapy, and were admitted for thoracic surgery in China between August and November 2014. Anyone who had undergone radiotherapy or chemotherapy before, or who had another cancer at the same time, was left out of the study. Pieces of surgical tissue measuring roughly 1-2.1 cm3 were kept in RNAlater solution and held at -80 degrees C until needed. Receptor libraries were prepared by multiplex PCR. This sample was sequenced with an Illumina HiSeq 2500. TCRbeta libraries were built by three rounds of nested PCR using primers (Table S4), following protocols modified from ARM-PCR. Before sequencing, PCR products in the 200-500 bp range were cut out of the gel and cleaned up using the QIAquick gel extraction kit. Under the source paper's analysis protocol: Trimmomatic was used to clean the reads, FLASH was used to merge the reads into complete CDR3 sequences, and MiTCR was used to assign the reads to V(D)J germline segments. VDJtools was used to compute clonal diversity as the inverse Simpson's index. Productive reads were defined as in-frame sequences without a premature stop codon. TCRdb reran the public reads through fastp at Q25 and MiXCR, keeping productive beta chains. Entries that share a CDR3 protein sequence are merged under the most common genes and DNA. These V and J calls originate from TCRdb's pipeline instead of the authors' own analysis. The sample has fewer than 150,000 distinct CDR3 sequences on record, around 60% of them singletons. The ten most abundant clones make up about 20% of the sample.

A remark on this clonotype: What antigen it recognizes has not been identified. The germline gene is not matched at one end of the junction; a read error may be the cause.

The investigation overall reported the following: The sequencing platform is not named in the methods, and unique molecular identifiers are not mentioned. Only around 14 patients were in the cohort, and the authors stated that larger samples and more detailed clinical data are needed. Because peripheral blood was not sequenced, blood TCRbeta repertoires in the lung cancer patients of the study were not examined. Younger patients had significantly higher TCR diversity, and higher tumor TCR diversity was associated with shorter overall and disease-free survival. The top 100 clones accounted for a significantly larger cumulative portion of the repertoire in normal lung than in tumor tissue. TCR diversity (inverse Simpson) was significantly higher in tumor than in normal lung tissue (roughly 430 vs 170, P = 0.0075, Mann-Whitney U test).

From the cysteine up to the phenylalanine, the CDR3 has a length of 13 residues. Only CDR3 DNA remains: 39 bases, in frame from the first base. The germline V gene specifies SGHAT as CDR1 and FQNNGV as CDR2. Sequenced: lung tumor tissue. Recombination joined TRBV11-2 with TRBJ2-1; the D segment cannot be called with confidence. This clonotype was sampled from a man aged 55 to 70 with small cell lung cancer. The DNA reads TGTGCCTGCAGGCCAGGACGGTGGGTTGAGCAGTTCTTC. Translated, it gives CACRPGRWVEQFF. The CDR3, completed at both ends by the reference TRBV11-2 and TRBJ2-1 genes, gives the full variable domain EAGVAQSPRYKIIEKRQSVAFWCNPISGHATLYWYQQILGQGPKLLIQFQNNGVVDDSQLPKDRFSAERLKGVDSTLKIQPAKLEDSAVYLCACRPGRWVEQFFGPGTRLTVL.